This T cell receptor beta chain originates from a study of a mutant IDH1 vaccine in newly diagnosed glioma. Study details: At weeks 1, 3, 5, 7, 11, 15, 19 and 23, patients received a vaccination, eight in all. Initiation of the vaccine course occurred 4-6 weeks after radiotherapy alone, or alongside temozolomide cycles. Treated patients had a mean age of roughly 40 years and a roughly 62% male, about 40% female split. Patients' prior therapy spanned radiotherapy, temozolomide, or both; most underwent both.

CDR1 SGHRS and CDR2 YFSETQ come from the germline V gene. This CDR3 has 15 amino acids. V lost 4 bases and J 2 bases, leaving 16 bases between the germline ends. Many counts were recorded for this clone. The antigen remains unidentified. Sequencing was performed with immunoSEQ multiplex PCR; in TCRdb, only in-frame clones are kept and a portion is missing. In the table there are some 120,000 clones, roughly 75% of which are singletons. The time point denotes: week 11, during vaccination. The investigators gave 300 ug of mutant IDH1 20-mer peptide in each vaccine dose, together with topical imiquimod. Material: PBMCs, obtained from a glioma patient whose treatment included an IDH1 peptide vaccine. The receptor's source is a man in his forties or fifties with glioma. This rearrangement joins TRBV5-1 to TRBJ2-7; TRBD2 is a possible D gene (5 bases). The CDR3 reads CASSTGKAWTYEQYF. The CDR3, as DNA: TGCGCCAGCAGCACGGGGAAGGCGTGGACCTACGAGCAGTACTTC.